This T cell receptor beta chain was recovered during a study of blood T cells in healthy people across ages. Findings and caveats of the study: Older age coincided with a roughly linear decline in TCR beta diversity per million T cells.

A second roughly 6 to 11 cycle PCR used barcoded and J-beta primers. A template-switch adaptor that had 12 random nucleotides put a tag on each cDNA molecule. No fewer than 2.5 million CDR3-containing paired-end reads came from each sample. MiXCR, run by TCRdb on the 5' RACE reads, gives a single entry per CDR3 protein. Seen here are 450,000 to 600,000 distinct CDR3 sequences, about 25% observed once, and the top ten hold approximately 3.7%. In regard to this clonotype: Its specificity is unknown.

This CDR3 spans 12 amino acids. The V end was cut by 6 bases, the J end by 6 bases, with 10 bases between. Germline CDR1 reads SNHLY; CDR2 reads FYNNEI. Another study also made use of these data, one on T cells of mothers and their children. That work contributes: Each donor was one of three healthy Caucasian mothers or one of their six children.

The clonotype comes from a boy aged 2-9 years in good health. The V gene is TRBV2, the J gene TRBJ2-3; no clear D gene. The sequenced sample was blood. CDR3 sequence (DNA): TGTGCCAGCAGAGTAGTGGGGGATACGCAGTATTTT. This encodes CASRVVGDTQYF.